A selection of T cell receptor beta chains follows, all from one sample in a study of identical twins. Using its own MiXCR run on the 5' RACE reads, TCRdb lists one record per CDR3 protein. The table has about 200,000 distinct CDR3 sequences, 7.5% seen once. These records were also assigned to another study, of yellow fever vaccine responses in identical twins.

Sequenced sample: memory (CD45RO+) T cells sorted from blood. These receptors were collected from a woman aged 18 to 35 in good health. Both conserved end residues are part of each CDR3. A D gene is named only where the DNA matches it firmly. A clone size is listed for some rows: how often the clone was seen (once, few, many), or a class if it is expanded.

CDR3nt,CDR3aa,abundance,d_gene,j_gene,v_gene
TGTGCCAGCAGCTCTCTCCGGACTAGCGGGAGTAGCGAGCAGTACTTC,CASSSLRTSGSSEQYF,.,TRBD2,TRBJ2-7,TRBV7-8
TGTGCCAGCAGCTTAGAACTAGCGGACTACGAGCAGTACTTC,CASSLELADYEQYF,.,TRBD2,TRBJ2-7,TRBV7-2
TGTGCCAGCAGTGAATATGGGTACGAGCAGTACTTC,CASSEYGYEQYF,many,.,TRBJ2-7,TRBV25-1
TGTGCCAGCAGGCGTGCGGGAATAGCGGGGAAAGCCTACGAGCAGTACTTC,CASRRAGIAGKAYEQYF,few,TRBD2,TRBJ2-7,TRBV28
TGTGCTAGTGGCCCCGGTGATCGCCCTCAGCACTTC,CASGPGDRPQHF,.,.,TRBJ2-7,TRBV12-5
TGTGCCAGCAGCGTCTTAGGGTGGGACAGGGGTTACGAGCAGTACTTC,CASSVLGWDRGYEQYF,many,TRBD1,TRBJ2-7,TRBV11-2
TGTGCCAGCGGCCTGGGGAAAGTTGAGTACACAGATACGCAGTATTTT,CASGLGKVEYTDTQYF,.,.,TRBJ2-3,TRBV5-8
TGTGCCACCAGTGACTCGCTAGCGGATTATAGCACCGGGGAGCTGTTTTTT,CATSDSLADYSTGELFF,many,TRBD2,TRBJ2-2,TRBV24-1
TGTGCCAGTTACAGGGGGATCTACGAGCAGTACTTC,CASYRGIYEQYF,many,TRBD1,TRBJ2-7,TRBV6-1
TGTGCCAGCAGTTCCGGTGTCCTTCGGGGCTACACCTTC,CASSSGVLRGYTF,many,.,TRBJ1-2,TRBV6-5
TGTGCCAGCAGTTTAGCGGGGGGTTCCGGGGAGCTGTTTTTT,CASSLAGGSGELFF,.,.,TRBJ2-2,TRBV12-3/TRBV12-4
TGCAGTGCTAGACGACTAGCGAACTACAATGAGCAGTTCTTC,CSARRLANYNEQFF,few,TRBD2,TRBJ2-1,TRBV20-1
TGCGCCAGCAGCCAAACCGGGACTAGCGTATATACGCAGTATTTT,CASSQTGTSVYTQYF,.,TRBD2,TRBJ2-3,TRBV4-1
TGTGCCATGGGAGGAATGGGTTCACCCCTCCACTTT,CAMGGMGSPLHF,few,.,TRBJ1-6,TRBV10-3
TGTGCCAGCAGTTACTCGGGGACTAGGGGGGTTTACAATGAGCAGTTCTTC,CASSYSGTRGVYNEQFF,many,TRBD2,TRBJ2-1,TRBV6-5
TGCGCCAGCAGCCAAGATTCGCGACAGGGGCTTTCACCCCTCCACTTT,CASSQDSRQGLSPLHF,few,TRBD1,TRBJ1-6,TRBV4-3
TGTGCCAGCAGCACCCAGGGGGACTTTACAGATACGCAGTATTTT,CASSTQGDFTDTQYF,.,.,TRBJ2-3,TRBV9
TGCGCCAGCAGCTTGGCCCGGGGTGGTGGAACAGATACGCAGTATTTT,CASSLARGGGTDTQYF,few,.,TRBJ2-3,TRBV5-1
TGCGCCAGCACCCAGTTTTCAGACCAGAGCTCCTACAATGAGCAGTTCTTC,CASTQFSDQSSYNEQFF,few,.,TRBJ2-1,TRBV4-1
TGTGCCAGCAGCCCGACAGGGGTCCGAGAAAAACTGTTTTTT,CASSPTGVREKLFF,.,TRBD1,TRBJ1-4,TRBV3-1
TGTGCCAGCAGCCGGGATCTTGGGGGCGGGGAGCTGTTTTTT,CASSRDLGGGELFF,.,.,TRBJ2-2,TRBV3-1
TGTGCCAGCAGTTACCTCAGCACCCACGAGCAGTACTTC,CASSYLSTHEQYF,once,.,TRBJ2-7,TRBV6-5
TGCAGCGTTGAAGAGATCAGGGTGGACGAGCAGTACTTC,CSVEEIRVDEQYF,many,.,TRBJ2-7,TRBV29-1
TGTGCCAGCAGTTCCAACCCCCGGACTCTAGCGGGGGGGCGAGAGACCCAGTACTTC,CASSSNPRTLAGGRETQYF,.,TRBD2,TRBJ2-5,TRBV28
TGTGCCAGCAGCACCCCGGCGGGCATGCATCAGCCCCAGCATTTT,CASSTPAGMHQPQHF,few,.,TRBJ1-5,TRBV28